Sequencing of this TCR beta chain was carried out in a study of technical replicates of blood from several donors. TCRdb keeps only in-frame clones here, not all; method: immunoSEQ multiplex PCR. The sample yields about 84,000 clones, roughly 98% seen once. From germline, CDR1 is SGHRS and CDR2 YFSETQ. The CDR3 runs 15 residues. The ends lost 0 bases at V and 3 bases at J; junction bases unmatched: 1. The TCR comes from a human donor in good health. The sequenced sample consisted of T cells isolated from PBMCs. The V gene is TRBV5-1, the J gene TRBJ2-2; 8 nucleotides line up with TRBD1. In nucleotides, the CDR3 is TGCGCCAGCAGCTTGGGACAGGGGCACACCGGGGAGCTGTTTTTT. The encoded protein is CASSLGQGHTGELFF.